The rows below give T cell receptor beta chains drawn from one sample of a study of blood T cells in healthy people across ages. TCRdb independently ran MiXCR on the 5' RACE reads; one entry per CDR3 protein. The table has approximately 780,000 distinct CDR3 sequences, more than 25% seen once. Separately, the same data were catalogued under a study of T cells of mothers and their children.

The material sequenced was blood. These TCRs come from a boy younger than 18 in good health. CDR3s include the opening cysteine and the closing phenylalanine or tryptophan. The order of the fields is J gene, clone size, D gene, V gene, CDR3 DNA, CDR3 protein. D genes are given only for firm matches. A row's size may be missing; if present it is once, few, many or a size class.

TRBJ2-7,few,TRBD1,TRBV29-1,TGCAGCGTTGCGGGACAGGGCTACGAGCAGTACTTC,CSVAGQGYEQYF
TRBJ2-7,few,NA,TRBV5-1,TGCGCCAGCTCCAAGACAGGCAGCTACGAGCAGTACTTC,CASSKTGSYEQYF
TRBJ2-1,NA,NA,TRBV29-1,TGCAGCGTTGTGTCAGGGAGGTCCTACAATGAGCAGTTCTTT,CSVVSGRSYNEQFF
TRBJ2-2,NA,NA,TRBV30,TGTGCCTGGAATCTCGGGCAGATCACCGGGGAGCTGTTTTTT,CAWNLGQITGELFF
TRBJ2-3,NA,NA,TRBV7-9,TGTGCCAGCAGTTTAGTGCTGTATACAGATACGCAGTATTTT,CASSLVLYTDTQYF
TRBJ2-7,NA,NA,TRBV10-1,TGCGCCAGCAGTGAAAGGCCCGGGTACGAGCAGTACTTC,CASSERPGYEQYF
TRBJ1-6,NA,NA,TRBV6-2/TRBV6-3,TGTGCCAGCAGTTACGGTTCACCCCTCCACTTT,CASSYGSPLHF
TRBJ1-2,NA,TRBD1,TRBV6-2/TRBV6-3,TGTGCCAGCAGTTACCCGGACAGGCTGTATGGCTACACCTTC,CASSYPDRLYGYTF
TRBJ1-2,NA,NA,TRBV19,TGTGCCAGTAGTATAGGTCTGGAGTTTTCCTACACCTTC,CASSIGLEFSYTF
TRBJ2-7,few,TRBD1,TRBV6-6,TGTGCCAGCAGTGGCCGACAGGGGTCGTCCTACGAGCAGTACTTC,CASSGRQGSSYEQYF
TRBJ1-2,NA,TRBD1,TRBV20-1,TGCAGTCCCTTTGTGGGACAGGTCTATGGCTACACCTTC,CSPFVGQVYGYTF
TRBJ1-1,NA,NA,TRBV6-1,TGTGCCAGCAAAGGGTACGGCACTGAAGCTTTCTTT,CASKGYGTEAFF
TRBJ2-4,once,NA,TRBV6-1,TGTGCCAGCAGTGAGGGGTCCGGTTCCGCCAAAAACATTCAGTACTTC,CASSEGSGSAKNIQYF
TRBJ1-6,NA,NA,TRBV12-3/TRBV12-4,TGTGCCAGCAGTTTAAACAATTCACCCCTCCACTTT,CASSLNNSPLHF
TRBJ1-2,NA,NA,TRBV29-1,TGCAGCGTGAACGGACGGGCGGATGGCTACACCTTC,CSVNGRADGYTF
TRBJ1-3,NA,NA,TRBV7-9,TGTGCCAGCAGCTCGACAGAGGGTGGAAACACCATATATTTT,CASSSTEGGNTIYF
TRBJ1-4,NA,NA,TRBV20-1,TGCAGTGCTAGTCGCGGCGAAAAACTGTTTTTT,CSASRGEKLFF
TRBJ2-2,few,NA,TRBV7-3,TGTGCCAGCAGCTCGGACTGGAACACCGGGGAGCTGTTTTTT,CASSSDWNTGELFF
TRBJ2-3,few,NA,TRBV12-3/TRBV12-4,TGTGCCAGCAGTTTAGTAGCTGGGGAAGGCACAGATACGCAGTATTTT,CASSLVAGEGTDTQYF
TRBJ1-3,NA,NA,TRBV7-2,TGTGCCAGCGGGAACCGGGTAAACACCATATATTTT,CASGNRVNTIYF
TRBJ2-2,NA,TRBD2,TRBV7-9,TGTGCCAGCAGCCCACTAGCGGGGGCTAACACCGGGGAGCTGTTTTTT,CASSPLAGANTGELFF
TRBJ2-1,NA,NA,TRBV20-1,TGCAGTGCTAGAGGCAGGGGCCCTAGCTCCTACAATGAGCAGTTCTTC,CSARGRGPSSYNEQFF
TRBJ1-1,NA,NA,TRBV29-1,TGCAGCGTTGAAGAAGAGGCTTTCTTT,CSVEEEAFF
TRBJ2-2,NA,TRBD1,TRBV7-9,TGTGCCAGCAGCCGAAATACCCCTGACAGGGCGAACACCGGGGAGCTGTTTTTT,CASSRNTPDRANTGELFF
TRBJ2-3,few,TRBD2,TRBV7-9,TGTGCCGTTCGGGGGGGCTCGTCAGATACGCAGTATTTT,CAVRGGSSDTQYF
TRBJ2-1,few,NA,TRBV12-3/TRBV12-4,TGTGCCAGCAGTTTAGTTTCAGTCGGGTCCTACAATGAGCAGTTCTTC,CASSLVSVGSYNEQFF